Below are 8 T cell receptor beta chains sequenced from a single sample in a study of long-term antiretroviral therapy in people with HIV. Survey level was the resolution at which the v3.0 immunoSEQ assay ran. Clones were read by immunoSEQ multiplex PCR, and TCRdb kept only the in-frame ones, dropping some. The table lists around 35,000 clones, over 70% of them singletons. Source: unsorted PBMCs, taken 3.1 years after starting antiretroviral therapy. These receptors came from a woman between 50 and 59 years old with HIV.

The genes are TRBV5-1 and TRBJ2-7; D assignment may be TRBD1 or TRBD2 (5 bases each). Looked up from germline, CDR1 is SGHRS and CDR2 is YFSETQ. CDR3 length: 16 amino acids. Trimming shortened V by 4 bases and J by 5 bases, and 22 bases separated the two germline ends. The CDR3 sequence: CASSHREMWGRNEQYF. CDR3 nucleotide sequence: TGCGCCAGCAGCCATCGTGAGATGTGGGGACGGAACGAGCAGTACTTC.

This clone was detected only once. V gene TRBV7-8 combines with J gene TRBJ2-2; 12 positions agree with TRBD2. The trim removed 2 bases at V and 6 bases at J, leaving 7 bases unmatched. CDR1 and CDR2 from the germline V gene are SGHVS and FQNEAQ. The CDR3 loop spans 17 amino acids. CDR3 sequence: CASSLNHPSGGAGELFF. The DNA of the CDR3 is TGTGCCAGCAGCTTAAATCACCCTAGCGGGGGGGCCGGGGAGCTGTTTTTT.

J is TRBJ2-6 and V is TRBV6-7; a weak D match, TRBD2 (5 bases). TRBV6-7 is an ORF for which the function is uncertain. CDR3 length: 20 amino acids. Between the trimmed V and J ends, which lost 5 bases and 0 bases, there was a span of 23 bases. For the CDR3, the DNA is TGTGCCAGCAGTCCTAAACCCCTGGAGGAATTCCCCTCTGGGGCCAACGTCCTGACTTTC. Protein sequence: CASSPKPLEEFPSGANVLTF.

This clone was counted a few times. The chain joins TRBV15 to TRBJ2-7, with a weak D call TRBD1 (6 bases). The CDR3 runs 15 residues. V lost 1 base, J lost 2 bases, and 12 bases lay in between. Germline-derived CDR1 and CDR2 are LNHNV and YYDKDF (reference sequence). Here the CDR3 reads CATSRGIGGTYEQYV. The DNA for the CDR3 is TGTGCCACCAGCAGAGGTATAGGGGGTACCTACGAGCAGTACGTC.

The CDR3 sequence: CASSYSGTQRNTEAFF. CDR3 sequence (DNA): TGTGCCAGCAGTTACTCCGGGACACAGAGGAACACTGAAGCTTTCTTT. This chain uses TRBV6-5 with TRBJ1-1, with a tentative D call TRBD1 (6 bases). This CDR3 contains 16 residues. From germline, CDR1 is MNHEY and CDR2 SVGAGI. With 0 bases removed from V and 1 base from J, the gap between germline ends came to 12 bases.

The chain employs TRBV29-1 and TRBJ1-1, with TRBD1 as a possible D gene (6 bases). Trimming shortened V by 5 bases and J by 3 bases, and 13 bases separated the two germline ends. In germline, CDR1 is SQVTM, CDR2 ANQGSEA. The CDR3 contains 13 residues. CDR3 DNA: TGCAGCGTTTTTCAGGGGCCGGACACTGAAGCTTTCTTT. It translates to CSVFQGPDTEAFF.

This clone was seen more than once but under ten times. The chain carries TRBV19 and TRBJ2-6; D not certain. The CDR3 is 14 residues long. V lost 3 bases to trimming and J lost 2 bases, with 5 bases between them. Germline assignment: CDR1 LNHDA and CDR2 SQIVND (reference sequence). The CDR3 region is CASSMVAGANVLTF. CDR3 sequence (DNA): TGTGCCAGTAGTATGGTGGCTGGGGCCAACGTCCTGACTTTC.

In DNA form, the CDR3 reads TGTGCCAGTAGTATAAACAGGGTTGGCTATGGCTACACCTTC. It specifies CASSINRVGYGYTF. The chain combines TRBV19 with TRBJ1-2; maybe TRBD1 (6 bases). Trimming took off 2 bases at V and 4 bases at J, with 11 bases between the two ends. CDR1 is LNHDA and CDR2 is SQIVND in the germline V gene (reference sequence). The CDR3 consists of 14 residues.